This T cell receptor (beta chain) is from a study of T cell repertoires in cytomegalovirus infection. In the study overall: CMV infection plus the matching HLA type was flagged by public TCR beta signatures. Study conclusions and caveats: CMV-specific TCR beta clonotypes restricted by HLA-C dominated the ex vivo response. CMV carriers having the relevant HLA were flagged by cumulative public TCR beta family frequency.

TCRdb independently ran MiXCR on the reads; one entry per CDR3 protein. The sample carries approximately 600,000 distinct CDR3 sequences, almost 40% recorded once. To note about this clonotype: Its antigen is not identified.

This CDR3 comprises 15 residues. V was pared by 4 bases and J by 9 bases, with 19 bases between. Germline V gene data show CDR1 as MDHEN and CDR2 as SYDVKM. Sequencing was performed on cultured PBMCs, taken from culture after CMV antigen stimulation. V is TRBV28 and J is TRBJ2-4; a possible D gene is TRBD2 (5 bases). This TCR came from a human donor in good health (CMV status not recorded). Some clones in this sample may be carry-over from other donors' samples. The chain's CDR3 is CASSYPGSTLGIQYF. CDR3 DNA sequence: TGTGCCAGCAGTTATCCGGGGTCCACCCTCGGCATTCAGTACTTC.